The 22 T cell receptor beta chains below all came from one sample that was sequenced in a study of OX40 agonist ivuxolimab in advanced cancers. The method was the immunoSEQ multiplex PCR assay. This is the immuneACCESS table as TCRdb keeps it, with only in-frame sequences that have V and J called. A part of the clones is gone; compared with another copy, unresolved V genes explain less than half, and the rest is unexplained. The table for this sample lists tens of thousands of clones; 80% to 95% of them were counted only once. Of the sample, less than 0.35% falls within the top ten clones. The sample consisted of CD4+ or CD8+ T cells sorted from blood, taken in a trial of the OX40 agonist ivuxolimab. The receptors stem from an adult with an advanced solid tumor such as melanoma, head and neck, liver or kidney cancer.

The CDR3 nucleotides read TGTGCCAGCAGTTTCCGCAGGGCTTCTGGCAATCAGCCCCAGCATTTT. Translation: CASSFRRASGNQPQHF. This chain uses TRBV6-5 with TRBJ1-5; a possible D gene is TRBD1 (5 bases). CDR1 MNHEY and CDR2 SVGAGI come from the germline V gene. V gave up 4 bases and J gave up 2 bases, with 15 bases separating them. This CDR3 region has 16 residues.

The V gene is TRBV15, the J gene TRBJ1-5; perhaps TRBD1 as D (5 bases). CDR3 length: 17 amino acids. Per germline, CDR1 LNHNV and CDR2 YYDKDF (reference sequence). V was shortened by 0 bases and J by 1 base, with 13 bases between the two germline ends. The CDR3 region is CATSREMAGMSNQPQHF. CDR3 in DNA: TGTGCCACCAGCAGAGAGATGGCAGGGATGAGCAATCAGCCCCAGCATTTT.

The CDR3 sequence: CASSRAESNTGELFF. Written as DNA, the CDR3 is TGCGCCAGCAGTCGGGCGGAATCCAACACCGGGGAGCTGTTTTTT. This chain connects TRBV5-1 to TRBJ2-2; no clear D gene. Germline V gene lookup returns CDR1 SGHRS and CDR2 YFSETQ. The CDR3 spans 15 residues. Trimming cost V 5 bases and J 2 bases, with 13 bases left between them. The whole variable domain, remainder taken from reference TRBV5-1 and TRBJ2-2, is KAGVTQTPRYLIKTRGQQVTLSCSPISGHRSVSWYQQTPGQGLQFLFEYFSETQRNKGNFPGRFSGRQFSNSRSEMNVSTLELGDSALYLCASSRAESNTGELFFGEGSRLTVL.

V usage is TRBV28 and J usage is TRBJ1-2; 7 positions match TRBD1. Germline V gives CDR1 MDHEN, CDR2 SYDVKM. The CDR3 covers 16 residues. With V trimmed by 6 bases and J by 0 bases, 10 bases remained unmatched. Here the CDR3 reads CASRVRTGYSNYGYTF. DNA of the CDR3: TGTGCCAGCAGAGTCCGGACAGGCTACTCTAACTATGGCTACACCTTC.

The CDR3 loop reads CASSEEGTVRQYF. CDR3 DNA sequence: TGTGCCAGCAGTGAAGAGGGAACGGTGAGGCAGTACTTC. This chain uses TRBV2 with TRBJ2-7; D not resolved. With 1 base removed from V and 9 bases from J, the gap between germline ends came to 13 bases. The CDR3 covers 13 residues. CDR1 is SNHLY, CDR2 FYNNEI, per germline.

The chain combines TRBV28 with TRBJ2-2; no clear D gene. The CDR3 runs to 13 residues. CDR1 and CDR2 from the germline V gene are MDHEN and SYDVKM. V dropped 7 bases and J dropped 3 bases, with 9 bases sitting between them. CDR3 bases: TGTGCCAGCATGATAAAGTACACCGGGGAGCTGTTTTTT. As protein: CASMIKYTGELFF.

V gene TRBV18 combines with J gene TRBJ2-7; maybe TRBD1 (6 bases). CDR1 KGHSH and CDR2 LQKENI come from the germline V gene. The V gene lost 2 bases and the J gene lost 0 bases, with 11 bases spanning the gap. CDR3 length: 15 amino acids. In DNA form, the CDR3 reads TGTGCCAGCTCACCAGGCGGACAGAGCTCCTACGAGCAGTACTTC. Its translation is CASSPGGQSSYEQYF.

The chain carries TRBV7-3 and TRBJ2-1; a weak D match, TRBD1 (6 bases). V gave up 2 bases and J gave up 4 bases, with 9 bases separating them. Germline CDR1 and CDR2: SGHTA and FQGTGA. CDR3 length equals 14 residues. The CDR3 DNA is TGTGCCAGCAGCTTACGAGGGGGTTACAATGAGCAGTTCTTC. It translates to CASSLRGGYNEQFF. Full variable domain (missing parts from reference TRBV7-3 and TRBJ2-1): GAGVSQTPSNKVTEKGKYVELRCDPISGHTALYWYRQSLGQGPEFLIYFQGTGAADDSGLPNDRFFAVRPEGSVSTLKIQRTERGDSAVYLCASSLRGGYNEQFFGPGTRLTVL.

The chain uses TRBV5-1 and TRBJ2-1; D might be TRBD1 (6 bases). In germline, CDR1 is SGHRS, CDR2 YFSETQ. The CDR3 runs to 15 residues. The V end lost 4 bases, the J end lost 6 bases, and 17 bases lay between the germline ends. The CDR3 is CASSLRTDFRNEQFF. The CDR3 DNA reads TGCGCCAGCAGCCTACGGACAGACTTCCGCAATGAGCAGTTCTTC.

The chain carries TRBV7-3 and TRBJ2-2; TRBD2 matches 9 bases. Trimming cost V 1 base and J 6 bases; bases outside gene matches: 3. This CDR3 has 15 amino acids. Germline CDR1 and CDR2: SGHTA and FQGTGA. This CDR3 reads CASSLMVAGAGELFF. In DNA form, the CDR3 reads TGTGCCAGCAGCTTAATGGTAGCGGGGGCCGGGGAGCTGTTTTTT.

The chain employs TRBV18 and TRBJ1-1, with 11 bases matching TRBD1. The ends lost 6 bases at V and 0 bases at J; junction bases unmatched: 9. This CDR3 region has 17 residues. Per the germline V gene, CDR1 is KGHSH and CDR2 is LQKENI. In nucleotides, the CDR3 is TGTGCCAGCTCGCCCGGGCGGACAGGGGGCTTGAACACTGAAGCTTTCTTT. Translation gives CASSPGRTGGLNTEAFF.

The chain employs TRBV5-5 and TRBJ1-4, with D tentatively TRBD1 (6 bases). The germline V gene has CDR1 SGHKS and CDR2 YYEKEE (reference sequence). The CDR3 runs 14 residues. Deletions cut 2 bases from V and 5 bases from J, with 10 bases between. In DNA, the CDR3 is TGTGCCAGCAGCTTAAGGCAGGGGAATGAAAAACTGTTTTTT. This encodes CASSLRQGNEKLFF.

This clone has just a few counts. The chain joins TRBV7-9 to TRBJ1-1; D is unresolved. Trimming shortened V by 5 bases and J by 2 bases, and 15 bases separated the two germline ends. CDR1 is SEHNR and CDR2 is FQNEAQ in the germline V gene (reference sequence). This CDR3 is 15 amino acids long. The CDR3 DNA reads as TGTGCCAGCAGCCCAGGTAACAGAATTAACACTGAAGCTTTCTTT. It is translated as CASSPGNRINTEAFF. The full variable domain, rest sourced from reference TRBV7-9 and TRBJ1-1, is DTGVSQNPRHKITKRGQNVTFRCDPISEHNRLYWYRQTLGQGPEFLTYFQNEAQLEKSRLLSDRFSAERPKGSFSTLEIQRTEQGDSAMYLCASSPGNRINTEAFFGQGTRLTVV.

The chain joins TRBV30 to TRBJ2-7, with D perhaps being TRBD1 or TRBD2 (5 bases each). There are 11 residues in the CDR3. The ends were cut back, 7 bases at V and 4 bases at J, with 11 bases in the middle. The germline gives CDR1 GTSNPN, CDR2 SVGIG (reference sequence). The CDR3 here is CASARGYEQYF. Written as DNA, the CDR3 is TGTGCCTCCGCGAGGGGTTACGAGCAGTACTTC. Full variable domain (rest looked up from reference TRBV30 and TRBJ2-7): SQTIHQWPATLVQPVGSPLSLECTVEGTSNPNLYWYRQAAGRGLQLLFYSVGIGQISSEVPQNLSASRPQDRQFILSSKKLLLSDSGFYLCASARGYEQYFGPGTRLTVT.

The CDR3 DNA reads TGTGCCAGCAGACGAGAGCGGGCCACTCGGGAGACCCAGTACTTC. It yields the protein CASRRERATRETQYF. The chain couples TRBV2 to TRBJ2-5, with D perhaps TRBD2 (6 bases). The ends were cut back, 6 bases at V and 5 bases at J, with 19 bases in the middle. The germline V gene encodes CDR1 SNHLY and CDR2 FYNNEI. This CDR3 has 15 amino acids.

The chain carries TRBV30 and TRBJ1-6; perhaps TRBD1 as D (6 bases). Germline CDR1 and CDR2: GTSNPN and SVGIG (reference sequence). The CDR3 loop spans 12 amino acids. V was clipped by 4 bases and J by 5 bases, with 6 bases between them. CDR3 residues: CAWNRDNSPLHF. The CDR3 nucleotides read TGTGCCTGGAACAGGGATAATTCACCCCTCCACTTT.

The J gene is TRBJ2-1, the V gene TRBV5-5, with TRBD2 matching 10 bases. The junction had 8 bases not matched to a gene; V was cut back by 4 bases and J by 4 bases. The CDR3 runs 16 residues. Germline V lookup: CDR1 SGHKS, CDR2 YYEKEE (reference sequence). For the CDR3, the DNA is TGTGCCAGCAGCGCGGACTTAGCGGGGGGTTACAATGAGCAGTTCTTC. Translated, it gives CASSADLAGGYNEQFF.

This clone was detected once. This chain uses TRBV7-6 with TRBJ2-5; 13 bases fit TRBD2. This CDR3 has 16 amino acids. After removal of 1 base from V and 5 bases from J, the junction contained 4 bases not matched to a gene. CDR1 and CDR2 from the germline V gene are SGHVS and FNYEAQ. The DNA for the CDR3 is TGTGCCAGCAGCTTAGGGACTAGCGGGGGATGGGAGACCCAGTACTTC. Amino acids: CASSLGTSGGWETQYF. Drawing the rest from reference TRBV7-6 and TRBJ2-5, the complete variable domain is GAGVSQSPRYKVTKRGQDVALRCDPISGHVSLYWYRQALGQGPEFLTYFNYEAQQDKSGLPNDRFSAERPEGSISTLTIQRTEQRDSAMYRCASSLGTSGGWETQYFGPGTRLLVL.

The chain couples TRBV6-5 to TRBJ2-5, with 7 bases fitting TRBD2. The V gene's germline CDR1 is MNHEY and CDR2 SVGAGI. Losses at the gene ends were 8 bases for V and 5 bases for J; bases not matched to a gene: 11. The CDR3 loop spans 14 amino acids. CDR3 region: CASGSGSGVETQYF. Written as DNA, the CDR3 is TGTGCCAGCGGGTCTGGGAGCGGGGTCGAGACCCAGTACTTC.

The chain recombines TRBV5-5 with TRBJ2-1, with unresolved D. V lost 3 bases and J 6 bases, leaving 10 bases between the germline ends. The CDR3 consists of 13 residues. Per the germline V gene, CDR1 is SGHKS and CDR2 is YYEKEE (reference sequence). The CDR3 bases are TGTGCCAGCAGCTGGTGGTCCGGCAATGAGCAGTTCTTC. Translation gives CASSWWSGNEQFF.

The chain combines TRBV19 with TRBJ2-7, with D perhaps TRBD1 (5 bases). CDR1 LNHDA and CDR2 SQIVND come from the germline V gene (reference sequence). Trimming took 3 bases from V and 2 from J, leaving 11 bases between them. The CDR3 runs 14 residues. CDR3 in amino acids: CASSMPGPTYEQYF. DNA for the CDR3: TGTGCCAGTAGTATGCCAGGGCCCACCTACGAGCAGTACTTC.

This chain uses TRBV9 with TRBJ2-5; D gene uncertain. There are 11 residues in the CDR3. V was cut by 2 bases and J by 6 bases, with 5 bases left in between. Germline V gene data show CDR1 as SGDLS and CDR2 as YYNGEE. Here the CDR3 reads CASSVGQTQYF. Here the CDR3 DNA reads TGTGCCAGCAGCGTCGGTCAGACCCAGTACTTC.